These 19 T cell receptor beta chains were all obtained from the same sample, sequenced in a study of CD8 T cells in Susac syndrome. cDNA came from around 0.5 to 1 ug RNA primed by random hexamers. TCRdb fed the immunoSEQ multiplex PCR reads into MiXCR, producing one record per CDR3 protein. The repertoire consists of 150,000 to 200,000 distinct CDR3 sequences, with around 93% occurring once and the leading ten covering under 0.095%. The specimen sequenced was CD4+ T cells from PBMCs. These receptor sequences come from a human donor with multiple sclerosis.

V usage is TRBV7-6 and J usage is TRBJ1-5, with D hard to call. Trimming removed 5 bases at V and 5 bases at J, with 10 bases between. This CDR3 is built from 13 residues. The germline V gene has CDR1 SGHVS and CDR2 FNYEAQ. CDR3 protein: CASSPNLDQPQHF. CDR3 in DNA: TGTGCCAGCAGCCCCAACCTGGATCAGCCCCAGCATTTT.

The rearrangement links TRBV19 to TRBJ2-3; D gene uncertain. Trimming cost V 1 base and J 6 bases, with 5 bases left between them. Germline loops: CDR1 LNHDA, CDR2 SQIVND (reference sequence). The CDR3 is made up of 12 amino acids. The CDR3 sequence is CASSIATDTQYF. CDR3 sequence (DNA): TGTGCCAGTAGTATAGCGACGGATACGCAGTATTTT.

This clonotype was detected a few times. The CDR3 is CASSWGSGEYEQYF. CDR3 nucleotides: TGTGCCAGCAGCTGGGGGAGCGGGGAGTACGAGCAGTACTTC. The chain links TRBV7-2 to TRBJ2-7; 7 bases agree with TRBD2. With 4 bases clipped from V and 4 bases from J, the junction kept 7 bases outside the gene matches. The V gene's germline CDR1 is SGHTA and CDR2 FQGNSA. CDR3 length: 14 residues.

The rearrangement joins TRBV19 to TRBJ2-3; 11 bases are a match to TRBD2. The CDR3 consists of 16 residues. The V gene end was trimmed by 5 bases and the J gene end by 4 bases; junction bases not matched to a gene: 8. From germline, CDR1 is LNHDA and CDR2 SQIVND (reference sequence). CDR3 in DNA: TGTGCCAGTAGTTCCCTTAGCGGGAGGGACCCAGATACGCAGTATTTT. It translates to CASSSLSGRDPDTQYF.

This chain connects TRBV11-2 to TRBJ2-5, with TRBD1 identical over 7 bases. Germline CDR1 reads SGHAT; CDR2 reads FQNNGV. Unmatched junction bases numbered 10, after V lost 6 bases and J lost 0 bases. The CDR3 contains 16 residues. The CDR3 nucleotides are TGTGCCAGCAGTGATCGGGACAGTTCGTACCAAGAGACCCAGTACTTC. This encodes CASSDRDSSYQETQYF.

The CDR3 sequence: CASSQLMNTEAFF. The CDR3 DNA reads as TGTGCCAGCAGCCAGCTGATGAACACTGAAGCTTTCTTT. This sequence joins TRBV7-2 and TRBJ1-1; no clear D. The germline CDR1 and CDR2 sequences are SGHTA and FQGNSA. The CDR3 sequence is 13 residues long. Trimming pared 5 bases from V and 0 bases from J, leaving 7 bases between.

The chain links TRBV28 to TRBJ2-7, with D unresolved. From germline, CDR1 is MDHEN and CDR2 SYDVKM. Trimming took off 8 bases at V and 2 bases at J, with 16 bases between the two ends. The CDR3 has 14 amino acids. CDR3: CASEARVSPYEQYF. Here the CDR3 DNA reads TGTGCCAGCGAAGCTAGGGTTAGTCCCTACGAGCAGTACTTC.

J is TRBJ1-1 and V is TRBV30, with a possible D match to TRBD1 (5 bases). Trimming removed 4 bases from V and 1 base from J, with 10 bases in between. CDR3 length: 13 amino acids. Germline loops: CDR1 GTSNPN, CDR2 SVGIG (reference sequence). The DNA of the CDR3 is TGTGCCTGGAAAAGGGGCGAGAACACTGAAGCTTTCTTT. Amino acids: CAWKRGENTEAFF.

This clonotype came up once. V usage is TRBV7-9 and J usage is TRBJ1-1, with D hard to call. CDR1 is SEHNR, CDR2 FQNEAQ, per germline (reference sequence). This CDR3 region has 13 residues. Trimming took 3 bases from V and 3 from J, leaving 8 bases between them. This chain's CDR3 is CASSFQEDTEAFF. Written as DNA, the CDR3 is TGTGCCAGCAGCTTCCAGGAGGACACTGAAGCTTTCTTT.

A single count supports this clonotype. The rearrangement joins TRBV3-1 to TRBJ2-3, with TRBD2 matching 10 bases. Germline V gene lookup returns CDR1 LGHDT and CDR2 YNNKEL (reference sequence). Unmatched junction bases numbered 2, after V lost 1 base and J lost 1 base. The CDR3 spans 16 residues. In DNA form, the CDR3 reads TGTGCCAGCAGCCAAGTGCTAGCGGGGGGCACAGATACGCAGTATTTT. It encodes CASSQVLAGGTDTQYF.

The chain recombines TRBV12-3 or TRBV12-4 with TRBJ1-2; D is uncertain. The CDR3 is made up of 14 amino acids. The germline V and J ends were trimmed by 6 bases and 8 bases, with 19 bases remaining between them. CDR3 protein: CASSLATVPGGYTF. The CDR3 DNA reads TGTGCCAGCAGCCTAGCGACCGTGCCCGGCGGCTACACCTTC.

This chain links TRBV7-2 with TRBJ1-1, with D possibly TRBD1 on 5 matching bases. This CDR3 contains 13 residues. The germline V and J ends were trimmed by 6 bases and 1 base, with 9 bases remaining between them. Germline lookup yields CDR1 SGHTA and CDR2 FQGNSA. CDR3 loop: CASRTGTNTEAFF. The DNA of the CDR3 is TGTGCCAGCAGAACCGGGACGAACACTGAAGCTTTCTTT.

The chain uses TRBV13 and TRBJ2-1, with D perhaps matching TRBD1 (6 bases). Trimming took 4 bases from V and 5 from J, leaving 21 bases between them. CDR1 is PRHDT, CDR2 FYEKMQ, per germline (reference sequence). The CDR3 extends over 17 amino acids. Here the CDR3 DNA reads TGTGCCAGCAGCTCAAACAGGGCGCTTAACCTTAACAATGAGCAGTTCTTC. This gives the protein CASSSNRALNLNNEQFF.

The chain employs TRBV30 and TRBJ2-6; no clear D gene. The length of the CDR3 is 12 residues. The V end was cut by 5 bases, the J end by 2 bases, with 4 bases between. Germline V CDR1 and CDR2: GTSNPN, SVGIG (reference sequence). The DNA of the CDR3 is TGTGCCTGGGACCCTGGGGCCAACGTCCTGACTTTC. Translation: CAWDPGANVLTF.

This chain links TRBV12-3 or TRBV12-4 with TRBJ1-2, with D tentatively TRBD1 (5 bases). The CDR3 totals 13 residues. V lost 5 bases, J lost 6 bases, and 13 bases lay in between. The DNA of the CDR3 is TGTGCCAGCAGTACTGCGGGGCCCCATGGCTACACCTTC. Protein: CASSTAGPHGYTF.

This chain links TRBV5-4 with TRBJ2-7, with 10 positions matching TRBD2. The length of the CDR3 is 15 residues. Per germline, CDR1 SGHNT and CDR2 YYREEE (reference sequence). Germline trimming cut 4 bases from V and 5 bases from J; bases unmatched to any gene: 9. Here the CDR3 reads CASSPGSSGSHEQYF. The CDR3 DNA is TGTGCCAGCAGCCCGGGTTCTAGCGGGAGCCACGAGCAGTACTTC.

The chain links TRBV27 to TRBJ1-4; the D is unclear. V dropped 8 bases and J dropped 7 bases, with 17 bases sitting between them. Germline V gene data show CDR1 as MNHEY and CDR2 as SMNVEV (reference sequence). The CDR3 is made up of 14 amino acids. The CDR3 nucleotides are TGTGCCAGCTCCTTGTCAGGCCGCCCTGAAAAACTGTTTTTT. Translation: CASSLSGRPEKLFF. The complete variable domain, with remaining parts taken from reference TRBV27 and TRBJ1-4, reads EAQVTQNPRYLITVTGKKLTVTCSQNMNHEYMSWYRQDPGLGLRQIYYSMNVEVTDKGDVPEGYKVSRKEKRNFPLILESPSPNQTSLYFCASSLSGRPEKLFFGSGTQLSVL.

The CDR3 loop is CASSLGPGQGAREQYF. The DNA for the CDR3 is TGTGCCAGCAGCTTAGGGCCGGGACAGGGGGCGAGGGAGCAGTACTTC. V and J are TRBV7-2 and TRBJ2-7, with 12 bases fitting TRBD1. V was clipped by 1 base and J by 7 bases; unmatched bases: 8. CDR1 and CDR2 from the germline V gene are SGHTA and FQGNSA. CDR3 size: 16 residues.

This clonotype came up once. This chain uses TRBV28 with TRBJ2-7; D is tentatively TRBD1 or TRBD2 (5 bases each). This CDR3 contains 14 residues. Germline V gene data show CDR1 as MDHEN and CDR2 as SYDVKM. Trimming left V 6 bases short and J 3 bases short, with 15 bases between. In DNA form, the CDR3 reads TGTGCCAGCAGGGCTCACGGGGCAAGCTACGAGCAGTACTTC. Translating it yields CASRAHGASYEQYF.